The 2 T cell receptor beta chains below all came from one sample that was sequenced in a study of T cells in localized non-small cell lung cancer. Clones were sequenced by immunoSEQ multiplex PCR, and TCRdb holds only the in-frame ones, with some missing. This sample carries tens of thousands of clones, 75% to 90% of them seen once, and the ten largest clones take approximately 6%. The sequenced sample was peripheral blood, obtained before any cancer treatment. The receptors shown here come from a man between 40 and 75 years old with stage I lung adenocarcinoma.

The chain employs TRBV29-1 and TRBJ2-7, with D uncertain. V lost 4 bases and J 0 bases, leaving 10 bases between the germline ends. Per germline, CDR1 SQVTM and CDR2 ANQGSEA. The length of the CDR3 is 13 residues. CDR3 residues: CSVVHPSSYEQYF. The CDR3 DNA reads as TGCAGCGTTGTTCACCCGTCCTCCTACGAGCAGTACTTC.

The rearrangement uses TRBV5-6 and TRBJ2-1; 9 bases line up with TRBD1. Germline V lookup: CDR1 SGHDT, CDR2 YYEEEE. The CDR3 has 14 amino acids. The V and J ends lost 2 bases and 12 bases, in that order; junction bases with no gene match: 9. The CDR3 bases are TGTGCCAGCAGCTTACTCGGGACAGGGTCGGGGCAGTTCTTC. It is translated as CASSLLGTGSGQFF.